Below are 21 T cell receptor beta chains sequenced from a single sample in a study of T cell repertoires in cytomegalovirus infection (dated by TCRdb to the late 2010s). Sequencing used an Illumina HiSeq 1500. TCRdb took the public reads, trimmed them with fastp at Q25, ran MiXCR for clone calling and kept in-frame beta chains. All rows with the same CDR3 protein become a single entry with the most common DNA and genes. This sample has 40,000 to 50,000 distinct CDR3 sequences in its table, and about 20% of those were observed once. Together, the top ten hold roughly 20% of the sample. Their target antigens are unknown. Sample: PBMCs, sequenced either directly or after in vitro stimulation (not recorded which). The receptors stem from a human donor in good health (CMV status not recorded). Some clones in this sample may be carry-over from other donors' samples.

The V call is TRBV12-3 or TRBV12-4, the J call TRBJ1-2; D is possibly TRBD1 (5 bases). V shed 5 bases and J shed 6 bases, with 16 bases lying between them. The CDR3 is 14 residues long. In DNA form, the CDR3 reads TGTGCCAGCAGTGCGCTGGGACTGAAGCATGGCTACACCTTC. It codes for CASSALGLKHGYTF.

J is TRBJ1-4 and V is TRBV7-2; D unresolved. The V end was cut by 0 bases, the J end by 8 bases, with 4 bases between. The CDR3 loop spans 12 amino acids. The germline V gene has CDR1 SGHTA and CDR2 FQGNSA. The CDR3 is CASSLAEEKLFF. The CDR3 DNA is TGTGCCAGCAGCTTAGCCGAAGAAAAACTGTTTTTT. Full variable domain (missing parts from reference TRBV7-2 and TRBJ1-4): GAGVSQSPSNKVTEKGKDVELRCDPISGHTALYWYRQSLGQGLEFLIYFQGNSAPDKSGLPSDRFSAERTGGSVSTLTIQRTQQEDSAVYLCASSLAEEKLFFGSGTQLSVL.

The chain links TRBV2 to TRBJ1-5, with D unresolved. Trimming stripped 7 bases from V and 5 bases from J, with 12 bases between. Per germline, CDR1 SNHLY and CDR2 FYNNEI. The CDR3 is made up of 13 amino acids. CDR3 nucleotide sequence: TGTGCCAGCACGGCCAACCCCGATCAGCCCCAGCATTTT. This translates into CASTANPDQPQHF.

The sample holds many counts of this clonotype. This sequence joins TRBV7-2 and TRBJ2-5; D unresolved. There are 11 residues in the CDR3. Trimming pared 4 bases from V and 3 bases from J, leaving 3 bases between. The V gene's germline CDR1 is SGHTA and CDR2 FQGNSA. The CDR3 DNA reads as TGTGCCAGCAGCTGGAAAGAGACCCAGTACTTC. This encodes CASSWKETQYF.

This clonotype was detected a few times. The rearrangement links TRBV10-3 to TRBJ1-1; D call uncertain. Looked up from germline, CDR1 is ENHRY and CDR2 is SYGVKD. Trimming cost V 5 bases and J 6 bases, with 19 bases left between them. The CDR3 covers 15 residues. The CDR3 sequence is CAISPTGQAGAEAFF. The CDR3 DNA reads as TGTGCCATCAGTCCCACTGGGCAGGCCGGGGCTGAAGCTTTCTTT.

The chain combines TRBV10-3 with TRBJ2-7; TRBD2 matches 16 bases. J was trimmed by 8 bases and V by 6 bases; bases with no gene match: 10. The CDR3 spans 16 residues. Germline CDR1 reads ENHRY; CDR2 reads SYGVKD. CDR3 loop: CAIRVGSGLAGGKQYF. The CDR3, as DNA: TGTGCCATCAGAGTAGGCTCGGGACTAGCGGGAGGGAAGCAGTACTTC.

This clonotype was detected a few times. The gene calls are TRBV20-1 and TRBJ2-7; weak D call: TRBD1 (6 bases). Deletions cut 3 bases from V and 2 bases from J, with 11 bases between. The CDR3 has 13 residues. Per the germline V gene, CDR1 is DFQATT and CDR2 is SNEGSKA (reference sequence). The CDR3, as DNA: TGCAGTGCTAGGGACAGCTTAGCCTACGAGCAGTACTTC. This gives the protein CSARDSLAYEQYF.

This clonotype turned up a few times. The rearrangement uses TRBV12-3 or TRBV12-4 and TRBJ2-1, with TRBD2 identical over 11 bases. Germline trimming cut 5 bases from V and 7 bases from J; bases unmatched to any gene: 4. There are 14 residues in the CDR3. For the CDR3, the DNA is TGTGCCAGCAGTACTAGCGGGAGAGGTAATGAGCAGTTCTTC. Translation: CASSTSGRGNEQFF.

This chain links TRBV7-6 with TRBJ2-7; 13 bases fit TRBD2. This CDR3 is built from 14 residues. J gave up 7 bases and V 3 bases, and 3 bases lay outside the gene matches. The V gene's germline CDR1 is SGHVS and CDR2 FNYEAQ. The CDR3 protein is CASSLEGLAGEQYF. The CDR3 nucleotides read TGTGCCAGCAGCTTGGAGGGACTAGCGGGGGAGCAGTACTTC.

This clonotype has just a few counts. The CDR3: CAINMDRGIHNEQFF. The CDR3, as DNA: TGTGCCATCAACATGGACAGGGGTATTCACAATGAGCAGTTCTTC. The chain recombines TRBV10-3 with TRBJ2-1; 9 nucleotides align to TRBD1. The CDR3 spans 15 residues. J was trimmed by 5 bases and V by 7 bases; bases with no gene match: 9. Germline V gene lookup returns CDR1 ENHRY and CDR2 SYGVKD.

The chain joins TRBV28 to TRBJ2-5; TRBD2 matches at 7 bases. Germline V gives CDR1 MDHEN, CDR2 SYDVKM. This CDR3 contains 16 residues. The V and J ends lost 5 bases and 0 bases, in that order; junction bases with no gene match: 9. CDR3 region: CASSTPGEGYQETQYF. The DNA of the CDR3 is TGTGCCAGCAGTACCCCGGGGGAGGGGTACCAAGAGACCCAGTACTTC.

CDR3 residues: CASSESTGLSTDTQYF. The CDR3 DNA sequence: TGTGCCAGCAGTGAATCGACAGGGCTCAGCACAGATACGCAGTATTTT. V usage is TRBV6-4 and J usage is TRBJ2-3; 7 nucleotides match TRBD1. Losses at the gene ends were 3 bases for V and 0 bases for J; bases not matched to a gene: 6. The CDR3 runs to 16 residues. CDR1 MRHNA and CDR2 SNTAGT come from the germline V gene.

This clonotype was recorded at least ten times. The chain couples TRBV19 to TRBJ2-1, with 9 bases lining up with TRBD2. CDR1 is LNHDA, CDR2 SQIVND, per germline (reference sequence). The CDR3 covers 20 residues. The ends lost 3 bases at V and 0 bases at J; junction bases unmatched: 15. This CDR3 reads CASSIWILAGSTSSYNEQFF. CDR3 DNA sequence: TGTGCCAGTAGTATTTGGATCCTAGCGGGGTCGACTAGCTCCTACAATGAGCAGTTCTTC.

This rearrangement joins TRBV5-4 to TRBJ2-5; the match to TRBD2 covers 9 bases. The CDR3 totals 15 residues. Germline V CDR1 and CDR2: SGHNT, YYREEE (reference sequence). The J segment lost 7 bases and the V segment lost 0 bases, leaving 7 bases of the junction unmatched. The CDR3, as DNA: TGTGCCAGCAGCTTGGCCGGTAGCGGGAGAGGGACCCAGTACTTC. The encoded protein is CASSLAGSGRGTQYF.

This clonotype has just a few counts. The V gene is TRBV5-1, the J gene TRBJ2-3; D perhaps matches TRBD1 (6 bases). The V end lost 3 bases, the J end lost 5 bases, and 16 bases lay between the germline ends. CDR3 length: 15 amino acids. Per the germline V gene, CDR1 is SGHRS and CDR2 is YFSETQ. CDR3 coding DNA: TGCGCCAGCAGCTGGGGGCAGGGCCCGGAAGATACGCAGTATTTT. Its protein is CASSWGQGPEDTQYF.

There are many counts of this clonotype. The chain uses TRBV7-2 and TRBJ1-5, with a possible D match to TRBD1 (6 bases). The ends were cut back, 6 bases at V and 5 bases at J, with 14 bases in the middle. This CDR3 is 14 amino acids long. The germline V gene encodes CDR1 SGHTA and CDR2 FQGNSA. This CDR3 is CASRSTGIDQPQHF. The CDR3, as DNA: TGTGCCAGCAGGTCTACAGGGATTGATCAGCCCCAGCATTTT.

This clonotype was observed a handful of times. The rearrangement uses TRBV11-3 and TRBJ2-1, with 7 bases that match TRBD2. This CDR3 is 12 amino acids long. After removal of 6 bases from V and 8 bases from J, the junction contained 4 bases not matched to a gene. Germline assignment: CDR1 SGHNT and CDR2 YENEEA. In DNA form, the CDR3 reads TGTGCCAGCAGTCCCAGCGGGGATGAGCAGTTCTTC. As protein: CASSPSGDEQFF.

A few counts support this clonotype. This chain connects TRBV3-1 to TRBJ2-4; D is perhaps TRBD2 (5 bases). Looked up from germline, CDR1 is LGHDT and CDR2 is YNNKEL (reference sequence). V was clipped by 4 bases and J by 0 bases, with 16 bases between them. The CDR3 covers 17 residues. The CDR3 region has the DNA TGTGCCAGCAGCCCGCGAGGACTGAACGTAGCCAAAAACATTCAGTACTTC. Its translation: CASSPRGLNVAKNIQYF.

V gene TRBV23-1 combines with J gene TRBJ2-7, with D possibly TRBD2 on 5 matching bases. TRBV23-1 is known as an ORF, though its function is uncertain. Trimming removed 8 bases at V and 3 bases at J, with 20 bases between. This CDR3 comprises 15 residues. CDR3: CASLFRGTLDYEQYF. Here the CDR3 DNA reads TGCGCCAGCCTTTTCCGGGGTACCCTTGACTACGAGCAGTACTTC.

This clonotype has more than one count but fewer than ten. This rearrangement joins TRBV19 to TRBJ2-1, with 9 positions matching TRBD2. With V trimmed by 2 bases and J by 9 bases, 14 bases remained unmatched. This CDR3 region has 17 residues. The germline CDR1 and CDR2 sequences are LNHDA and SQIVND (reference sequence). The CDR3 DNA follows: TGTGCCAGTAGTATAAGAGGCGGGAGGGCCCACACTGTTGAGCAGTTCTTC. It encodes CASSIRGGRAHTVEQFF.

V and J are TRBV19 and TRBJ1-5, with TRBD1 matching over 10 bases. CDR3 length: 13 residues. CDR1 and CDR2 (germline): LNHDA, SQIVND (reference sequence). The chain's CDR3 is CTSAGDRGQPQHF. The CDR3 region has the DNA TGTACTTCAGCGGGGGACAGGGGCCAGCCCCAGCATTTT.